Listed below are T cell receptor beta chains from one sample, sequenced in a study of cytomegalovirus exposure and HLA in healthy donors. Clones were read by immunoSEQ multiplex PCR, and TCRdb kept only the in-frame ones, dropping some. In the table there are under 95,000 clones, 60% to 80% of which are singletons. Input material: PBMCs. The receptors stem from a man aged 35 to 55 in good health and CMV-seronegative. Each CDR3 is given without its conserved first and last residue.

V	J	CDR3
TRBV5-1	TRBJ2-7	ASSWDSTYEQY
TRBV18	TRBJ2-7	ASSLTGQGLYEQY
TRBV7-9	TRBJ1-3	ASTGTLTLYSGNTIY
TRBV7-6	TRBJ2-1	ASSLGTSYNEQF
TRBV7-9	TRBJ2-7	ASSLADGGWYEQY
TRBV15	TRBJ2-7	ATSRDTYEQY
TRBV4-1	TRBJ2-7	ASSQAGREQY
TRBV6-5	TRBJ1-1	ASSRQGTVDTEAF
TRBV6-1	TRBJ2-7	ASNSLEQY
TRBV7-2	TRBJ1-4	ASSLLLQPFATNEKLF
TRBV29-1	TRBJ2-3	SVEDWTGQGHTKDTQY
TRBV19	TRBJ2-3	ASSRRYPDTQY
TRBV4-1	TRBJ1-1	ASSQEPGTEAF
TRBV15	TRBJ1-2	ATSRGGGQGQYGYT
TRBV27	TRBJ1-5	ASSREGYQPQH
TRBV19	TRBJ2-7	ASSLGTGEYEQY
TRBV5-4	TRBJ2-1	ASSFRLGTSGRNEQF
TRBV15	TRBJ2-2	ATSTRTGVNTGELF
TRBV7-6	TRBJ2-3	ASSSGLYTTDTQY
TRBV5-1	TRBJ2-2	ASRAGTGELF
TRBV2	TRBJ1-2	ASSEGGRGYGYT
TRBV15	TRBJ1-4	ATSGYRDSEKLF
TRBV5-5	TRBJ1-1	ASSLGTLLNTEAF
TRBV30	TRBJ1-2	AWSVLSRDYGYT
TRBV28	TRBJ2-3	ASSPQTSGRLSTDTQY
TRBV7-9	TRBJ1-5	ASSLTDSNQPQH
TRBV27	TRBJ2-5	ASSSPTGGQETQY
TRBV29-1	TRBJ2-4	SVELDRGGIQY
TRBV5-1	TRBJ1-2	ASSLVEGTGGYT
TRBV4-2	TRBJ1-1	ASSQDLGRGAF
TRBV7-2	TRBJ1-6	ASSPRPPRLNSPLH
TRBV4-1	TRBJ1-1	ASSQDPGSNTEAF
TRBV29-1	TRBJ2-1	SVVDRRTHTLDNEQF
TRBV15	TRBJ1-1	ATSSLQGYTEAF
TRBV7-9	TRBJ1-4	ASTTLLRTGTTNEKLF
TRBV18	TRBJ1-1	ASSPSSGGFGTEAF
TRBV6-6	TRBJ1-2	ASSYLGRYGGYGYT
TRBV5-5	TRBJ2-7	ASSFLSRLAGTYEQY
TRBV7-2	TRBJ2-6	ASSPQGPSGANVLT
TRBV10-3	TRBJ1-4	AISDPGSGGEKLF
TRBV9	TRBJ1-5	ASSVDGHSNQPQH
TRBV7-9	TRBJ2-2	ASSLQGATAGELF
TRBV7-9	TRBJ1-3	ASSLDRSENTIY
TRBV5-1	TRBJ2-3	ASSLGQGKDTQY
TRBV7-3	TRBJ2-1	ASSLFSGTGGSEQF
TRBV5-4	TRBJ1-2	ASSPVMDAGGHGYT
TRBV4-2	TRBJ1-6	ASSRAGTGGNSPLH
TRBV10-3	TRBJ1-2	AISESAVYGYT
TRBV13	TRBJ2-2	ASSIGPSVVGELF
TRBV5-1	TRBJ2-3	ASSLARTGRDTQY
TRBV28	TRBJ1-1	ASSLGAGGKNTEAF
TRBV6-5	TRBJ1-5	ASSQGQLNQPQH
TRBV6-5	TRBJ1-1	ASKGSTFAEAF
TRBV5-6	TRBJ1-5	ASSYRNQPQH
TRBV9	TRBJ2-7	ASSPNPEGPYEQY
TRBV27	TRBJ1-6	ASSQGTYNSPLH
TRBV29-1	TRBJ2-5	SVEWRRIATETQY
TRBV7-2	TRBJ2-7	ASSPTSSPDYEQY